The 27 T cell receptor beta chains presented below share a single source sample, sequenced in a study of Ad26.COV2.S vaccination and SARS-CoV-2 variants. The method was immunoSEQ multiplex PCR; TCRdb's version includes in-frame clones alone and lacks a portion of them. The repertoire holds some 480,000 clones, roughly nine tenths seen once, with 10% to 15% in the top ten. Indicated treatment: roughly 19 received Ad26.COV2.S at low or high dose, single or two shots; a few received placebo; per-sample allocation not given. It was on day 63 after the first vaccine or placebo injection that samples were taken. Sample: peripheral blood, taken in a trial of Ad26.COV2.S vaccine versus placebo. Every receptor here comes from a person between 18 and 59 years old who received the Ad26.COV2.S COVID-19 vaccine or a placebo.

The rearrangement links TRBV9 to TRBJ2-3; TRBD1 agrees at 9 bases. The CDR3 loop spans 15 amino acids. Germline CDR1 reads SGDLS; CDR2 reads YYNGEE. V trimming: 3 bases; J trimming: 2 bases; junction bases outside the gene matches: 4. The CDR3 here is CASSARDRVTDTQYF. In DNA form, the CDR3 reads TGTGCCAGCAGCGCCCGGGACAGGGTCACAGATACGCAGTATTTT.

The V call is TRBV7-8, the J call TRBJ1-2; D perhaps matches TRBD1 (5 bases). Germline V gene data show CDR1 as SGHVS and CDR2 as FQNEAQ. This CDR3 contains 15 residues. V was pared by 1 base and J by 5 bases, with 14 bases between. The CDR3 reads CASSLVQSGGYGYTF. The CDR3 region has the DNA TGTGCCAGCAGCTTAGTTCAGTCCGGGGGGTATGGCTACACCTTC.

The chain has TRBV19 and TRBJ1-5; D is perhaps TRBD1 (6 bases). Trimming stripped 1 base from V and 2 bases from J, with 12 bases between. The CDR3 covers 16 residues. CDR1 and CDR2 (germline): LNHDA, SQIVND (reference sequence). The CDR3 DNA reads TGTGCCAGTAGTATAGGGGGGGGGCAGGGCAATCAGCCCCAGCATTTT. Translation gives CASSIGGGQGNQPQHF.

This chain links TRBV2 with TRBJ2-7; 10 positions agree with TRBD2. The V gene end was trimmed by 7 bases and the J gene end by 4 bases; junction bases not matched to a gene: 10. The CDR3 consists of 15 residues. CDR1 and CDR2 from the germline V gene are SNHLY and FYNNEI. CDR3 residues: CASTEELAGRYEQYF. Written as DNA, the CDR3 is TGTGCCAGCACAGAGGAACTAGCGGGAAGGTACGAGCAGTACTTC.

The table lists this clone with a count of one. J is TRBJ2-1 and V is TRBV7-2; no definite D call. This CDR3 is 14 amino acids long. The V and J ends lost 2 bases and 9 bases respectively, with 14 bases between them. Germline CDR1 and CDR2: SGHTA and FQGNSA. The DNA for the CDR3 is TGTGCCAGCAGCTTACCCCCACCCGGCCGTGAGCAGTTCTTC. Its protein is CASSLPPPGREQFF.

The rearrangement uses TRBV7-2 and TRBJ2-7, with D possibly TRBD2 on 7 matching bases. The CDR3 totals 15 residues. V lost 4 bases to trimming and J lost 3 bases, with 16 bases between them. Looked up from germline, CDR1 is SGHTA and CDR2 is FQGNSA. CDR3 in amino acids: CASSSRWGGYYEQYF. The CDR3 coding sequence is TGTGCCAGCAGCTCCCGGTGGGGGGGCTACTACGAGCAGTACTTC. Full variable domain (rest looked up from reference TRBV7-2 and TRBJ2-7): GAGVSQSPSNKVTEKGKDVELRCDPISGHTALYWYRQSLGQGLEFLIYFQGNSAPDKSGLPSDRFSAERTGGSVSTLTIQRTQQEDSAVYLCASSSRWGGYYEQYFGPGTRLTVT.

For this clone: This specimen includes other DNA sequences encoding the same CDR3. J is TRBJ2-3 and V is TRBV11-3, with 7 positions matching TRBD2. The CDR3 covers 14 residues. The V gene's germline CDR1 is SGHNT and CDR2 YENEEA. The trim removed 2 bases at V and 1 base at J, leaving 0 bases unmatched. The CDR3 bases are TGTGCCAGCAGCTTAACTAGCGGCACAGATACGCAGTATTTT. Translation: CASSLTSGTDTQYF.

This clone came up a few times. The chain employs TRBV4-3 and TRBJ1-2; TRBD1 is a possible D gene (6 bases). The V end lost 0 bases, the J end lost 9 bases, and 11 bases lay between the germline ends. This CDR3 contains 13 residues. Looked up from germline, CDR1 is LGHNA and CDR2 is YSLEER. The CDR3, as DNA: TGCGCCAGCAGCCAAGAGGGACATTTAAGCTACACCTTC. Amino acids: CASSQEGHLSYTF.

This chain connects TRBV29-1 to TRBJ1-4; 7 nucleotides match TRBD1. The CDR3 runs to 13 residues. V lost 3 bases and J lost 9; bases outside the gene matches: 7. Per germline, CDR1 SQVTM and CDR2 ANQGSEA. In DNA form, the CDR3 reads TGCAGCGTTGAGCAGGGGGGCGCGAAAAAACTGTTTTTT. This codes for CSVEQGGAKKLFF.

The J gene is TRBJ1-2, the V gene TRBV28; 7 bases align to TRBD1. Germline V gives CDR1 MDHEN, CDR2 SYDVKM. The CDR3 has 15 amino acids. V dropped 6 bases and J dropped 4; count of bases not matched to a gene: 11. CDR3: CASSSSTGPSYGYTF. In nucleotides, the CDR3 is TGTGCCAGCAGCTCGTCGACAGGGCCTTCCTATGGCTACACCTTC.

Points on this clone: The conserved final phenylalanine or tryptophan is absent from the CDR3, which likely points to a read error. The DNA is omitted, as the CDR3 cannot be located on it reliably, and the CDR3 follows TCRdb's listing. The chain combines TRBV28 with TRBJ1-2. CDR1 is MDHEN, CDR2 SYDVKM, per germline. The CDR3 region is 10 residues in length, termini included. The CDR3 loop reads CASSLRDGPY.

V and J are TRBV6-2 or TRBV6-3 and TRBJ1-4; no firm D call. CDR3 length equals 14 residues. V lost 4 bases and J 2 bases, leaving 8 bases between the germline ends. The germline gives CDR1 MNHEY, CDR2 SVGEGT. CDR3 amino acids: CASSSSGTNEKLFF. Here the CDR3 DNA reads TGTGCCAGCAGTTCCTCGGGTACTAATGAAAAACTGTTTTTT.

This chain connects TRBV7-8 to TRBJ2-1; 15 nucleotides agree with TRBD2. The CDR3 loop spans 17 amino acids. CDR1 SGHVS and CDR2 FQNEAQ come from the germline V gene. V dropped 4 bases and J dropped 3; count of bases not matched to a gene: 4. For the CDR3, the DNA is TGTGCCAGCAGCTGGGGACTAGCGGGAGGTGGCTACAATGAGCAGTTCTTC. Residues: CASSWGLAGGGYNEQFF.

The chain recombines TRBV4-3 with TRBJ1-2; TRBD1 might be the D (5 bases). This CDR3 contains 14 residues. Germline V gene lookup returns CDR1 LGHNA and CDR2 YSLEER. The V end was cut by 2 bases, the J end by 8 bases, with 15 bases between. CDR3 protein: CASSQYQGLGGYTF. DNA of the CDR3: TGCGCCAGCAGCCAATATCAGGGTTTGGGAGGCTACACCTTC.

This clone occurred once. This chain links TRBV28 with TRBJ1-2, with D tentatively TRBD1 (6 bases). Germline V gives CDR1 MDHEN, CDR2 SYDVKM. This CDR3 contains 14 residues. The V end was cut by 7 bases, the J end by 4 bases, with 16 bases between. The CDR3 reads CASIPKGVGYGYTF. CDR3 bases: TGTGCCAGCATCCCTAAGGGGGTAGGCTATGGCTACACCTTC.

In DNA form, the CDR3 reads TGTGCCAGCAGCCATCGACAGGGGGCCTCCTACGAGCAGTACTTC. The encoded protein is CASSHRQGASYEQYF. This chain connects TRBV6-6 to TRBJ2-7; 10 positions match TRBD1. After removal of 6 bases from V and 0 bases from J, the junction contained 5 bases not matched to a gene. The CDR3 totals 15 residues. Germline CDR1 is MNHNY and CDR2 is SVGAGI (reference sequence).

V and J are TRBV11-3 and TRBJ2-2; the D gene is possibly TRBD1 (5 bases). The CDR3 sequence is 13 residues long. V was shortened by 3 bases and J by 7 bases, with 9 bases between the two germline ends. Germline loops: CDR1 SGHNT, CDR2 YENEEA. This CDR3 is CASSLNRGGELFF. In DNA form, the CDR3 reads TGTGCCAGCAGCTTGAATAGGGGCGGGGAGCTGTTTTTT.

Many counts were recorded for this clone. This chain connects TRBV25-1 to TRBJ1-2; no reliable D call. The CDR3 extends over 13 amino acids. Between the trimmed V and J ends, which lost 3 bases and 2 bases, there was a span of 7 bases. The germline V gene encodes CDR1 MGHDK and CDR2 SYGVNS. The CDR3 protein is CASSDQLNYGYTF. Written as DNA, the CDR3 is TGTGCCAGCAGTGACCAGTTAAACTATGGCTACACCTTC.

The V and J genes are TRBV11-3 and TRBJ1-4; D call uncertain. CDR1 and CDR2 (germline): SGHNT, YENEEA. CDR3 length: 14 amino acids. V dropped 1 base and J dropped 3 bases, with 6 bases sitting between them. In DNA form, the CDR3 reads TGTGCCAGCAGCTTAGGGCAGGCTAATGAAAAACTGTTTTTT. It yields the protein CASSLGQANEKLFF.

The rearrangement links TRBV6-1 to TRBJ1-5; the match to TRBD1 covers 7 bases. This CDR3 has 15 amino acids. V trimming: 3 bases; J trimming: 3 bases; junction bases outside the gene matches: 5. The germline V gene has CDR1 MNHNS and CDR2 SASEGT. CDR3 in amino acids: CASSDMGTDNQPQHF. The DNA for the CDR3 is TGTGCCAGCAGTGATATGGGGACAGACAATCAGCCCCAGCATTTT.

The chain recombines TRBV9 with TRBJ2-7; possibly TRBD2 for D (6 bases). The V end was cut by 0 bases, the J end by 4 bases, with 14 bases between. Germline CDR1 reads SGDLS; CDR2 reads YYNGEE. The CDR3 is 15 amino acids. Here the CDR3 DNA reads TGTGCCAGCAGCGTAGAGACGGGAGCGGCGTACGAGCAGTACTTC. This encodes CASSVETGAAYEQYF.

The CDR3 sequence is CASSLDLGPTEAFF. DNA of the CDR3: TGTGCCAGCAGCTTGGACCTCGGTCCCACTGAAGCTTTCTTT. V gene TRBV5-6 combines with J gene TRBJ1-1; D gene unclear. V lost 0 bases and J lost 4, with 10 bases in between. This CDR3 has 14 residues. Germline assignment: CDR1 SGHDT and CDR2 YYEEEE.

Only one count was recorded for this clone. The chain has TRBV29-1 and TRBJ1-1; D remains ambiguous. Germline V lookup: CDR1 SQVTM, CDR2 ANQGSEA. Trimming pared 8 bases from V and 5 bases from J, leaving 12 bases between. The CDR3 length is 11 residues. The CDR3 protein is CSTQSNTEAFF. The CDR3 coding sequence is TGCAGCACCCAATCGAATACTGAAGCTTTCTTT.

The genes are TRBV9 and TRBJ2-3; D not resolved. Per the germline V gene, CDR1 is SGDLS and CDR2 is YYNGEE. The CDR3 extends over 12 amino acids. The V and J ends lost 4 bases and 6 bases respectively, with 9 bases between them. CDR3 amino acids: CASSPFVDTQYF. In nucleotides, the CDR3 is TGTGCCAGCAGCCCGTTCGTGGATACGCAGTATTTT. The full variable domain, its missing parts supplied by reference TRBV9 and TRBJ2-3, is DSGVTQTPKHLITATGQRVTLRCSPRSGDLSVYWYQQSLDQGLQFLIQYYNGEERAKGNILERFSAQQFPDLHSELNLSSLELGDSALYFCASSPFVDTQYFGPGTRLTVL.

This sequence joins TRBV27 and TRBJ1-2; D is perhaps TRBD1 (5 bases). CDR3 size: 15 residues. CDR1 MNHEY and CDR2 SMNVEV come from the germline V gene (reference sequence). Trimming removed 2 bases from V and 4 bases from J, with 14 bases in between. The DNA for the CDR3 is TGTGCCAGCAGTTTAGGGGCGGAGGGACCCTATGGCTACACCTTC. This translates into CASSLGAEGPYGYTF.

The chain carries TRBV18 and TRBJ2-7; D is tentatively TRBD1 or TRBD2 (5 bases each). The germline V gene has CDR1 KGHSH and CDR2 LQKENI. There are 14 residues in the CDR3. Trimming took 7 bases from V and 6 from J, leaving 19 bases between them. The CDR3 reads CASYRDPRLGEQYF. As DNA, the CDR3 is TGTGCCAGCTATAGGGACCCCCGGTTGGGCGAGCAGTACTTC.

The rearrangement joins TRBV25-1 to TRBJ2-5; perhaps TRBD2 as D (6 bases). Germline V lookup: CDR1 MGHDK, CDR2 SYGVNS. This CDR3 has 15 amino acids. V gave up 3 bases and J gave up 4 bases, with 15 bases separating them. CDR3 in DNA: TGTGCCAGCAGTGATTCGTGGGAGGTGGGAGAGACCCAGTACTTC. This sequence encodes CASSDSWEVGETQYF.